This record concerns one T cell receptor (beta chain) sequence. The age range of participants was 18 to 89 years, with residence in more than 20 US areas. Data came from immunoSEQ multiplex PCR; TCRdb stores just in-frame clones and leaves some out. The repertoire has fewer than 500,000 clones, 75% to 90% of them found once; the top ten carry around 0.64%. The sample belongs to a study of blood T cell repertoires in COVID-19. For the study at large: Collection of acute and convalescent COVID-19 samples took place in the United States, Italy and Spain. Sources were T cells, B-cell-depleted T cells, or PBMCs; the material itself was cDNA or gDNA.

The TCR comes from a woman aged 18-29 years who had recovered from COVID-19. The sample was PBMCs or T cells enriched from blood (not recorded which).

Here the CDR3 DNA reads TGCGCCAGCAGCTTGGCCATATCGGACAGGGGGCACGAGCAGTACTTC. It is translated as CASSLAISDRGHEQYF. This chain links TRBV5-1 with TRBJ2-7, with 11 positions matching TRBD1. This CDR3 region has 16 residues. V trimming: 0 bases; J trimming: 5 bases; junction bases outside the gene matches: 7. Looked up from germline, CDR1 is SGHRS and CDR2 is YFSETQ. Together with reference TRBV5-1 and TRBJ2-7, the CDR3 gives the full variable domain: KAGVTQTPRYLIKTRGQQVTLSCSPISGHRSVSWYQQTPGQGLQFLFEYFSETQRNKGNFPGRFSGRQFSNSRSEMNVSTLELGDSALYLCASSLAISDRGHEQYFGPGTRLTVT.